These 2 T cell receptor beta chains originate from one sample sequenced in a study of identical twins. TCRdb re-called the 5' RACE reads through MiXCR, storing one row per CDR3 protein. The data show 200,000 to 250,000 distinct CDR3 sequences, over 9.5% seen once. Sequencing was done on a sample of memory T cells sorted from blood. The origin of the receptors is a man aged 45-65 years in good health.

This clonotype was seen at least ten times. V usage is TRBV11-2 and J usage is TRBJ2-1, with no clear D. V lost 4 bases, J lost 4 bases, and 5 bases lay in between. The CDR3 contains 12 residues. Germline V gives CDR1 SGHAT, CDR2 FQNNGV. The CDR3 loop reads CASSSPYNEQFF. The CDR3 nucleotides read TGTGCCAGCAGCTCCCCGTACAATGAGCAGTTCTTC. The full variable domain, completed using reference TRBV11-2 and TRBJ2-1, is EAGVAQSPRYKIIEKRQSVAFWCNPISGHATLYWYQQILGQGPKLLIQFQNNGVVDDSQLPKDRFSAERLKGVDSTLKIQPAKLEDSAVYLCASSSPYNEQFFGPGTRLTVL.

This clonotype was counted a few times. The chain has TRBV7-9 and TRBJ2-7; D is perhaps TRBD2 (5 bases). The length of the CDR3 is 13 residues. Germline CDR1 reads SEHNR; CDR2 reads FQNEAQ (reference sequence). The ends were cut back, 1 base at V and 7 bases at J, with 11 bases in the middle. In DNA form, the CDR3 reads TGTGCCAGCAGCTTAGGCATTACGGGGGAGCAGTACTTC. Its translation: CASSLGITGEQYF.